The next 15 T cell receptor beta chains were all read from a single sample in a study of shared clonotypes between healthy human individuals. Only in-frame clones appear in the TCRdb table, and some are missing; sequencing was by immunoSEQ multiplex PCR. There are 2,500,000 or so clones in the sample; 90% to 95% occur only once, and about 0.34% lies in the top ten. The sequencing input was naive CD4+ T cells from PBMCs. Stated subset: CD45RA+ positively selected. These receptors all stem from a man in his late teens or twenties in good health. Some clones in this sample may be carry-over from other donors' samples.

J is TRBJ2-7 and V is TRBV5-6, with TRBD2 identical over 11 bases. There are 15 residues in the CDR3. Unmatched junction bases numbered 9, after V lost 3 bases and J lost 7 bases. CDR1 is SGHDT and CDR2 is YYEEEE in the germline V gene. The CDR3 spells CASSYNSGRASEQYF. In nucleotides, the CDR3 is TGTGCCAGCAGCTATAATAGCGGGAGGGCGTCAGAGCAGTACTTC. The full variable domain, rest sourced from reference TRBV5-6 and TRBJ2-7, is DAGVTQSPTHLIKTRGQQVTLRCSPKSGHDTVSWYQQALGQGPQFIFQYYEEEERQRGNFPDRFSGHQFPNYSSELNVNALLLGDSALYLCASSYNSGRASEQYFGPGTRLTVT.

This clone was seen a single time. This chain joins TRBV5-1 and TRBJ2-1, with 15 bases identical to TRBD2. The CDR3 loop spans 16 amino acids. Trimming took 4 bases from V and 9 from J; bases not matched to a gene: 8. CDR1 and CDR2 (germline): SGHRS, YFSETQ. The DNA for the CDR3 is TGCGCCAGCAGCCCAGGGACTAGCGGGAGGTTTGGTGAGCAGTTCTTC. This encodes CASSPGTSGRFGEQFF.

The chain uses TRBV30 and TRBJ2-4; TRBD2 aligns across 10 bases. V shed 1 base, J shed 2 bases, and the junction held 20 bases outside the gene matches. Germline lookup yields CDR1 GTSNPN and CDR2 SVGIG (reference sequence). The CDR3 runs 21 residues. The CDR3 protein is CAWSGGGVDSGRITPKNIQYF. The CDR3 DNA reads TGTGCCTGGAGTGGGGGAGGAGTGGATAGCGGGAGGATTACCCCCAAAAACATTCAGTACTTC. Together with reference TRBV30 and TRBJ2-4, the CDR3 gives the full variable domain: SQTIHQWPATLVQPVGSPLSLECTVEGTSNPNLYWYRQAAGRGLQLLFYSVGIGQISSEVPQNLSASRPQDRQFILSSKKLLLSDSGFYLCAWSGGGVDSGRITPKNIQYFGAGTRLSVL.

This chain joins TRBV7-6 and TRBJ2-7, with TRBD2 matching over 13 bases. Germline CDR1 is SGHVS and CDR2 is FNYEAQ. V shed 6 bases, J shed 6 bases, and the junction held 8 bases outside the gene matches. The CDR3 is 15 amino acids. The CDR3 sequence is CASRATGTSGTEQYF. The CDR3 DNA is TGTGCCAGCAGGGCCACCGGGACTAGCGGGACCGAGCAGTACTTC.

This clone has more than one count but fewer than ten. This chain links TRBV5-1 with TRBJ2-7; D possibly corresponds to TRBD2 (7 bases). V was trimmed by 7 bases and J by 7 bases, leaving 21 bases between them. The CDR3 is 14 amino acids. Germline values: CDR1 SGHRS, CDR2 YFSETQ. The CDR3 nucleotides are TGCGCCAGCGCAGGCGGGGGCACAGGAGATGAGCAGTACTTC. It translates to CASAGGGTGDEQYF.

This sequence joins TRBV5-1 and TRBJ2-1; D call uncertain. V shed 4 bases and J shed 5 bases, with 4 bases lying between them. The germline CDR1 and CDR2 sequences are SGHRS and YFSETQ. This CDR3 has 11 amino acids. CDR3 residues: CASSVNNEQFF. CDR3 nucleotide sequence: TGCGCCAGCAGCGTTAACAATGAGCAGTTCTTC.

This clone showed up just once. The chain combines TRBV7-3 with TRBJ2-1; no reliable D call. Germline-derived CDR1 and CDR2 are SGHTA and FQGTGA. The CDR3 contains 17 residues. Trimming shortened V by 5 bases and J by 10 bases, and 27 bases separated the two germline ends. The CDR3 DNA reads TGTGCCAGCAGCCCCGTTAATAGCAGGTTTGCAGTAAGGGAGCAGTTCTTC. This sequence encodes CASSPVNSRFAVREQFF.

This chain joins TRBV5-1 and TRBJ1-3, with TRBD1 matching over 7 bases. CDR1 and CDR2 from the germline V gene are SGHRS and YFSETQ. This CDR3 region has 15 residues. The J segment lost 4 bases and the V segment lost 4 bases, leaving 8 bases of the junction unmatched. CDR3 coding DNA: TGCGCCAGCAGCCACAACCCGACAGGGGGAAACACCATATATTTT. This encodes CASSHNPTGGNTIYF.

The chain employs TRBV5-5 and TRBJ2-5; D not certain. From germline, CDR1 is SGHKS and CDR2 YYEKEE (reference sequence). This CDR3 has 14 amino acids. Trimming took 0 bases from V and 4 from J, leaving 10 bases between them. The CDR3 reads CASSLGVPRETQYF. The CDR3 nucleotides read TGTGCCAGCAGCTTGGGAGTTCCTAGAGAGACCCAGTACTTC.

The rearrangement uses TRBV7-8 and TRBJ1-1; D is unresolved. Germline V gene data show CDR1 as SGHVS and CDR2 as FQNEAQ. CDR3 length equals 12 residues. V was shortened by 2 bases and J by 3 bases, with 4 bases between the two germline ends. In DNA, the CDR3 is TGTGCCAGCAGCTTAACCCACACTGAAGCTTTCTTT. Protein product: CASSLTHTEAFF. Looking up the rest from reference TRBV7-8 and TRBJ1-1 gives the full variable domain: GAGVSQSPRYKVAKRGQDVALRCDPISGHVSLFWYQQALGQGPEFLTYFQNEAQLDKSGLPSDRFFAERPEGSVSTLKIQRTQQEDSAVYLCASSLTHTEAFFGQGTRLTVV.

This chain joins TRBV18 and TRBJ1-2, with a tentative D call TRBD1 (5 bases). This CDR3 spans 14 amino acids. Trimming left V 5 bases short and J 4 bases short, with 14 bases between. The germline V gene has CDR1 KGHSH and CDR2 LQKENI. CDR3 protein: CASSSGGRTYGYTF. The CDR3 nucleotides read TGTGCCAGCTCATCCGGGGGACGGACCTATGGCTACACCTTC.

CDR3 DNA sequence: TGTGCCAGCAGCTTGGAGGGTTGGGGCTACACCTTC. Translation gives CASSLEGWGYTF. The chain carries TRBV5-8 and TRBJ1-2; D is unclear. The germline V and J ends were trimmed by 0 bases and 8 bases, with 8 bases remaining between them. This CDR3 spans 12 amino acids. Germline CDR1 SGHTS, CDR2 YDEGEE.

The chain is built from TRBV11-2 and TRBJ2-5; maybe TRBD2 (7 bases). TRBJ2-7 matches the DNA end more closely, so the J call is doubtful. The CDR3 loop spans 19 amino acids. Germline CDR1 reads SGHAT; CDR2 reads FQNNGV. The CDR3 is CASSLPPGGRIRFNYEQYF. The CDR3 nucleotides read TGTGCCAGCAGCTTGCCACCGGGGGGCCGGATTCGCTTTAACTACGAGCAGTACTTC.

The CDR3 nucleotides read TGTGCCAGCAGCCGCGACCGACTGGAAGGCTACACCTTC. Protein: CASSRDRLEGYTF. The chain uses TRBV7-3 and TRBJ1-2; D is undetermined. The length of the CDR3 is 13 residues. The germline gives CDR1 SGHTA, CDR2 FQGTGA. V lost 5 bases and J 8 bases, leaving 15 bases between the germline ends.

The V and J genes are TRBV4-2 and TRBJ2-1; 13 nucleotides line up with TRBD2. Germline V gene data show CDR1 as LGHNA and CDR2 as YNFKEQ. This CDR3 region has 19 residues. V was clipped by 0 bases and J by 4 bases; unmatched bases: 9. The CDR3: CASSQDPSGTSGIYNEQFF. The CDR3 nucleotides are TGTGCCAGCAGCCAAGACCCCTCCGGGACTAGCGGGATTTACAATGAGCAGTTCTTC.